This is a list of T cell receptor beta chains from one sample in a study of cytomegalovirus exposure and HLA in healthy donors. Repertoires were generated with immunoSEQ multiplex PCR, while TCRdb's copy carries only in-frame clones and drops some. Of nearly 100,000 clones listed, around 10% were seen once; the top ten hold approximately 5.1%. The sample comprised PBMCs. The receptor set was obtained from a man in his fifties in good health and CMV-seropositive. Both conserved end residues are part of each CDR3. A D gene is named only where the DNA matches it firmly. Size is stated for part of the rows, as once, few or many counts, or as a class when the clone is expanded.

V	size	D	J	CDR3
TRBV11-1	.	.	TRBJ1-2	CASSPELNYGYTF
TRBV28	.	.	TRBJ1-5	CASSGDSRGEQPQHF
TRBV5-1	.	TRBD2	TRBJ2-1	CASSWGLAGRIYNEQFF
TRBV25-1	.	TRBD1	TRBJ1-5	CASSYGQGNQPQHF
TRBV28	few	.	TRBJ1-5	CASSLGGSSNQPQHF
TRBV4-2	.	.	TRBJ1-1	CASSQRFQGNTEAFF
TRBV9	few	TRBD2	TRBJ2-2	CASSPRLAEVTGELFF
TRBV7-3	few	TRBD2	TRBJ2-3	CASSLLAGDTDTQYF
TRBV29-1	few	TRBD1	TRBJ2-3	CSVVDRGISITDTQYF
TRBV5-1	.	TRBD1	TRBJ2-2	CASSSIRDRGTGELFF
TRBV30	.	.	TRBJ2-3	CAWRGLADTQYF
TRBV27	few	.	TRBJ2-2	CASSLNTGELFF
TRBV9	few	.	TRBJ1-1	CASSVEGIRGTEAFF
TRBV28	.	TRBD2	TRBJ2-7	CASSLLGLASYEQYF
TRBV6-6	few	.	.	CASSYSTGRGYEQYF
TRBV4-2	.	TRBD1	TRBJ2-5	CASSQGGQGTETQYF
TRBV6-5	few	TRBD1	TRBJ1-1	CASSSQGRTEAFF
TRBV5-1	.	.	TRBJ1-5	CASSPGNSNQPQHF
TRBV7-9	.	.	TRBJ2-5	CASRQKQGEQETQYF
TRBV21-1	few	.	TRBJ2-1	CASSKGRTVGDNEQFF
TRBV6-5	few	TRBD1	TRBJ1-2	CASRSQGGDGYTF
TRBV5-4	.	.	TRBJ2-7	CASSPRGGEGYEQYF
TRBV5-5	.	.	TRBJ2-2	CASHEGGTNTGELFF
TRBV27	few	TRBD1	TRBJ1-5	CASSPISLDRALQPQHF
TRBV5-1	few	TRBD2	TRBJ2-7	CASSWFSGSSYEQYF
TRBV7-2	.	TRBD1	TRBJ1-6	CASSLEAAGGDPLHF
TRBV10-3	.	.	TRBJ1-1	CAISVRGGTEAFF
TRBV30	.	.	TRBJ1-2	CAWSVQGAGYGYTF
TRBV7-9	.	TRBD1	TRBJ2-7	CASSLTGGGQYF
TRBV5-1	many	.	TRBJ2-5	CASSLGGGETQYF
TRBV7-7	.	TRBD2	TRBJ2-1	CASSRGLAGVNEQFF
TRBV10-3	few	TRBD1	TRBJ1-6	CAISLDRGNSPLHF
TRBV6-6	.	.	TRBJ1-3	CASSYLHFSGNTIYF
TRBV30	.	.	TRBJ1-2	CAWMRGVGAYGYTF
TRBV4-1	few	.	TRBJ2-5	CASSHLQGRETQYF
TRBV4-2	few	.	TRBJ2-2	CASSQNSAGRTGELFF
TRBV29-1	few	TRBD2	TRBJ2-3	CSVAGTSGRRTDTQYF
TRBV9	.	.	TRBJ2-2	CASSARSTGELFF
TRBV5-4	.	TRBD2	TRBJ2-4	CASSSATSGVAKNIQYF
TRBV18	many	.	TRBJ1-6	CASSPPRSSSPLHF
TRBV28	few	.	TRBJ1-5	CASKQGVSNQPQHF
TRBV6-5	few	.	TRBJ2-7	CASSYSEGGNYEQYF
TRBV11-2	.	.	TRBJ1-2	CASTFDAVNYGYTF
TRBV6-6	many	.	TRBJ2-2	CASSYDGQSRLFF
TRBV7-9	few	TRBD1	TRBJ1-2	CASSVGTGGGNGYTF
TRBV6-5	few	TRBD1	TRBJ1-3	CASSYGTDSGNTIYF
TRBV6-5	.	TRBD2	TRBJ2-3	CVSSYSGLAGGSQYF